The rows below give T cell receptor beta chains drawn from one sample of a study of neoadjuvant anti-PD-1 for oral cavity cancer. TCRdb keeps only in-frame clones here, not all; method: immunoSEQ multiplex PCR. Of about 16,000 clones listed, about three quarters were seen once; the top ten hold roughly 3%. The sample was PBMCs, taken before nivolumab (anti-PD-1) treatment. The receptors were sampled from a person aged 35-79 years with oral cavity squamous cell carcinoma. Each CDR3 is given with its conserved first and last residue.

CDR3aa: CASSYSRSGGNGYTF
j_gene: TRBJ1-2
v_gene: TRBV6-5

CDR3aa: CASGLGVGELFF
j_gene: TRBJ2-2
v_gene: TRBV4-2

CDR3aa: CASSLRRQGDIAFF
j_gene: TRBJ1-1
v_gene: TRBV7-8

CDR3aa: CAWSRSGLDGYTF
j_gene: TRBJ1-2
v_gene: TRBV30

CDR3aa: CASSARGYSYEQYF
j_gene: TRBJ2-7
v_gene: TRBV2

CDR3aa: CASSIVAREVFYEQYF
j_gene: TRBJ2-7
v_gene: TRBV19

CDR3aa: CAWSLKQGNTEAFF
j_gene: TRBJ1-1
v_gene: TRBV30

CDR3aa: CASSWQRQETQYF
j_gene: TRBJ2-5
v_gene: TRBV4-1

CDR3aa: CAISADGTVQETQYF
j_gene: TRBJ2-5
v_gene: TRBV10-3

CDR3aa: CASSPAGASDTQYF
j_gene: TRBJ2-3
v_gene: TRBV4-1

CDR3aa: CASSLFPAGGQFF
j_gene: TRBJ2-1
v_gene: TRBV7-6

CDR3aa: CASRPMASSYEQYF
j_gene: TRBJ2-7
v_gene: TRBV6-1

CDR3aa: CASTPYSGTQPQHF
j_gene: TRBJ1-5
v_gene: TRBV19

CDR3aa: CASSLLTLDEKLFF
j_gene: TRBJ1-4
v_gene: TRBV28

CDR3aa: CASSLIGEGAYFSSDNEQFF
j_gene: TRBJ2-1
v_gene: TRBV27

CDR3aa: CASSEALAGGPAEKLFF
j_gene: TRBJ1-4
v_gene: TRBV2

CDR3aa: CASSLTLPGNYGYTF
j_gene: TRBJ1-2
v_gene: TRBV27

CDR3aa: CASGQGSATEAFF
j_gene: TRBJ1-1
v_gene: TRBV6-1

CDR3aa: CASSVVSDGYTF
j_gene: TRBJ1-2
v_gene: TRBV9

CDR3aa: CASSEGFSVNYEQYF
j_gene: TRBJ2-7
v_gene: TRBV10-2

CDR3aa: CASSLYTDTQYF
j_gene: TRBJ2-3
v_gene: TRBV5-4

CDR3aa: CASSPALGLSSYEQYF
j_gene: TRBJ2-7
v_gene: TRBV7-6

CDR3aa: CASTNTGDYGYTF
j_gene: TRBJ1-2
v_gene: TRBV6-1